Listed below are T cell receptor beta chains from one sample, sequenced in a study of beta chain features in type 1 diabetes. Profiling relied on immunoSEQ multiplex PCR, and the TCRdb table lists in-frame clones only, not all of them. The sample has 300,000 to 400,000 clones; 9.3% are singletons. The source material was central memory CD4+ T cells from blood. All receptors derive from a young man with type 1 diabetes. Both conserved end residues are part of each CDR3. The D gene is left open where the match is weak. Where a row states a size, it is once, few, many or the class of an expanded clone; other rows omit it.

few	TRBV5-1	TRBJ2-1	-	TGCGCCAGCAGCTTGGGGGAACTAGAGAATGAGCAGTTCTTC	CASSLGELENEQFF
few	TRBV6-5	TRBJ2-1	TRBD1	TGTGCCAGCAGCCGACCGGGACAGGGGCAACATGAGCAGTTCTTC	CASSRPGQGQHEQFF
-	TRBV5-4	TRBJ2-1	-	TGTGCCAGCAGCCCAAAGGGTGGGGGGCGATCCTACAATGAGCAGTTCTTC	CASSPKGGGRSYNEQFF
few	TRBV2	TRBJ1-2	-	TGTGCCAGCAGTGGACAGTCTGTAAACTATGGCTACACCTTC	CASSGQSVNYGYTF
-	TRBV7-2	TRBJ2-1	TRBD2	TGTGCCAGCAGCTTATCCAGGGGGACTAGCGGCAATGAGCAGTTCTTC	CASSLSRGTSGNEQFF
few	TRBV5-1	TRBJ1-4	-	TGCGCCAGCAGCTTGGGTTGGAAGGCAACTAATGAAAAACTGTTTTTT	CASSLGWKATNEKLFF
-	TRBV4-3	TRBJ2-6	-	TGCGCCAGCAGCCAAGAACTATCTGGGGCCAACGTCCTGACTTTC	CASSQELSGANVLTF
few	TRBV27	TRBJ1-1	-	TGTGCCAGCAGTTCCTACGTCCTGGCTGAAGCTTTCTTT	CASSSYVLAEAFF
-	TRBV10-1	TRBJ2-7	-	TGCGCCAGTTCCCGGGACCCCGGCTACGAGCAGTACTTC	CASSRDPGYEQYF
-	TRBV4-3	TRBJ1-2	-	TGCGCCAGCAGCCAAGATAGACCGCGTTGGTATGGCTACACCTTC	CASSQDRPRWYGYTF
few	TRBV29-1	TRBJ1-5	-	TGCAGCGTTGGGGGTTATAGCAATCAGCCCCAGCATTTT	CSVGGYSNQPQHF
-	TRBV9	TRBJ1-2	-	TGTGCCAGCAGCGTAGATGTGTTCGCGTATGGCTACACCTTC	CASSVDVFAYGYTF
few	TRBV30	TRBJ1-1	-	TGTGCCGGCTTATCGACGGAGCGATTGAACACTGAAGCTTTCTTT	CAGLSTERLNTEAFF
many	TRBV4-1	TRBJ1-3	-	TGCGCCAGCAGCCAAGAGAACGTGGGAAACACCATATATTTT	CASSQENVGNTIYF